This entry lists 30 T cell receptor beta chains sequenced from one sample in a study of blood T cell repertoires in COVID-19. Profiled with immunoSEQ multiplex PCR; TCRdb holds only in-frame clones, not every one. The repertoire holds approximately 170,000 clones, with about 89% as singletons. The sequenced material came from peripheral blood. Receptors originate from a man aged 18 to 30 who had recovered from COVID-19.

The V and J genes are TRBV30 and TRBJ2-2; D is perhaps TRBD2 (5 bases). With 8 bases removed from V and 0 bases from J, the gap between germline ends came to 16 bases. Germline CDR1 and CDR2: GTSNPN and SVGIG (reference sequence). The CDR3 is 15 residues long. The CDR3 is CAHSWGSANTGELFF. CDR3 sequence (DNA): TGTGCCCACTCGTGGGGTAGCGCGAACACCGGGGAGCTGTTTTTT.

This rearrangement joins TRBV3-1 (or the pseudogene TRBV3-2) to TRBJ2-7, with 10 nucleotides matching TRBD1. Per germline, CDR1 LGHDT and CDR2 YNNKEL (reference sequence). V gave up 0 bases and J gave up 5 bases; unmatched junction bases: 7. The CDR3 has 16 residues. As DNA, the CDR3 is TGTGCCAGCAGCCAAGAAGAGAGGACAGGGGGTGACGAGCAGTACTTC. This encodes CASSQEERTGGDEQYF.

The rearrangement joins TRBV18 to TRBJ1-4; D not certain. Per the germline V gene, CDR1 is KGHSH and CDR2 is LQKENI. This CDR3 contains 12 residues. V dropped 8 bases and J dropped 6 bases, with 10 bases sitting between them. CDR3: CASAGIDEKLFF. CDR3 DNA sequence: TGTGCCAGCGCTGGTATAGATGAAAAACTGTTTTTT.

The V call is TRBV4-2, the J call TRBJ1-5; 8 bases line up with TRBD1. Per the germline V gene, CDR1 is LGHNA and CDR2 is YNFKEQ. Germline trimming cut 2 bases from V and 2 bases from J; bases unmatched to any gene: 17. This CDR3 has 20 residues. The DNA of the CDR3 is TGTGCCAGCAGCCAATCCCCGAGAGGACAGGGAAGTAAGGGCAATCAGCCCCAGCATTTT. Protein product: CASSQSPRGQGSKGNQPQHF.

The chain joins TRBV10-3 to TRBJ2-6, with 9 nucleotides matching TRBD2. Germline CDR1 and CDR2: ENHRY and SYGVKD. This CDR3 contains 17 residues. Losses at the gene ends were 2 bases for V and 6 bases for J; bases not matched to a gene: 8. CDR3: CAISEGSSGVTANVLTF. DNA of the CDR3: TGTGCCATCAGTGAGGGTTCTAGCGGGGTTACGGCCAACGTCCTGACTTTC.

This chain joins TRBV29-1 and TRBJ2-3, with a weak D call TRBD1 (6 bases). Germline CDR1 reads SQVTM; CDR2 reads ANQGSEA. Trimming shortened V by 5 bases and J by 2 bases, and 11 bases separated the two germline ends. This CDR3 spans 13 amino acids. The CDR3 nucleotides are TGCAGCGTTCAGACAGGACCCACAGATACGCAGTATTTT. Translated: CSVQTGPTDTQYF.

This sequence joins TRBV29-1 and TRBJ2-2, with TRBD1 matching 10 bases. Unmatched junction bases numbered 5, after V lost 3 bases and J lost 4 bases. The CDR3 length is 15 residues. Germline lookup yields CDR1 SQVTM and CDR2 ANQGSEA. The CDR3 nucleotides read TGCAGCGTTGAGGGAGGGACAGGGGCCACCGGGGAGCTGTTTTTT. It translates to CSVEGGTGATGELFF.

V gene TRBV3-1 (or the pseudogene TRBV3-2) combines with J gene TRBJ2-1; TRBD1 matches at 11 bases. V lost 4 bases and J lost 7; bases outside the gene matches: 6. CDR1 is LGHDT and CDR2 is YNNKEL in the germline V gene (reference sequence). This CDR3 has 15 residues. CDR3 DNA sequence: TGTGCCAGCAGCCGAGGACAGGGGGCGGGGAATGAGCAGTTCTTC. Protein sequence: CASSRGQGAGNEQFF.

This sequence joins TRBV7-2 and TRBJ2-7, with D possibly being TRBD2 (6 bases). V dropped 0 bases and J dropped 3 bases, with 6 bases sitting between them. Germline V gene lookup returns CDR1 SGHTA and CDR2 FQGNSA. The CDR3 has 13 amino acids. This CDR3 reads CASSLATSYEQYF. CDR3 bases: TGTGCCAGCAGCTTAGCGACTAGCTACGAGCAGTACTTC. The full variable domain, with the rest looked up from reference TRBV7-2 and TRBJ2-7, is GAGVSQSPSNKVTEKGKDVELRCDPISGHTALYWYRQSLGQGLEFLIYFQGNSAPDKSGLPSDRFSAERTGGSVSTLTIQRTQQEDSAVYLCASSLATSYEQYFGPGTRLTVT.

In DNA form, the CDR3 reads TGTGCCAGCAGTGAACTATTTTACTCCTACGAGCAGTACTTC. It translates to CASSELFYSYEQYF. V gene TRBV6-1 combines with J gene TRBJ2-7; D ambiguous. The germline CDR1 and CDR2 sequences are MNHNS and SASEGT. CDR3 length: 14 amino acids. Trimming took 2 bases from V and 0 from J, leaving 8 bases between them.

The CDR3 DNA reads as TGCGCCAGCCAGAGGACTAGCGGAACCTACGAGCAGTACTTC. Protein sequence: CASQRTSGTYEQYF. The chain links TRBV5-1 to TRBJ2-7, with 10 positions matching TRBD2. CDR1 and CDR2 (germline): SGHRS, YFSETQ. The CDR3 totals 14 residues. Trimming removed 7 bases from V and 2 bases from J; junction bases left unmatched: 6. The full variable domain, with the rest looked up from reference TRBV5-1 and TRBJ2-7, is KAGVTQTPRYLIKTRGQQVTLSCSPISGHRSVSWYQQTPGQGLQFLFEYFSETQRNKGNFPGRFSGRQFSNSRSEMNVSTLELGDSALYLCASQRTSGTYEQYFGPGTRLTVT.

V and J are TRBV6-2 or TRBV6-3 and TRBJ1-2, with D unresolved. The V end lost 0 bases, the J end lost 8 bases, and 10 bases lay between the germline ends. Germline V CDR1 and CDR2: MNHEY, SVGEGT. This CDR3 is 13 amino acids long. The CDR3, as DNA: TGTGCCAGCAGTTACTCGAGAAGAGGAGGCTACACCTTC. It translates to CASSYSRRGGYTF.

This rearrangement joins TRBV19 to TRBJ1-6; 7 bases line up with TRBD1. Trimming cost V 4 bases and J 3 bases; bases outside gene matches: 3. This CDR3 contains 15 residues. CDR1 and CDR2 from the germline V gene are LNHDA and SQIVND (reference sequence). The CDR3 DNA reads TGTGCCAGTAGTAGGCAGGGGGTCTATAATTCACCCCTCCACTTT. This translates into CASSRQGVYNSPLHF.

The rearrangement links TRBV28 to TRBJ2-3, with D unresolved. V was pared by 4 bases and J by 7 bases, with 15 bases between. The CDR3 has 14 amino acids. Germline V gene lookup returns CDR1 MDHEN and CDR2 SYDVKM. CDR3 sequence reads: CASSSTLQMNTQYF. As DNA, the CDR3 is TGTGCCAGCAGTTCAACCCTACAGATGAATACGCAGTATTTT.

The DNA for the CDR3 is TGTGCCAGCAGTTTCTCCGGACCGACAGCAACTAATGAAAAACTGTTTTTT. It codes for CASSFSGPTATNEKLFF. The V and J genes are TRBV28 and TRBJ1-4, with D possibly TRBD1 on 5 matching bases. CDR1 and CDR2 from the germline V gene are MDHEN and SYDVKM. V was cut by 3 bases and J by 0 bases, with 14 bases left in between. This CDR3 is 17 amino acids long.

The chain links TRBV7-2 to TRBJ2-5, with TRBD1 identical over 7 bases. From germline, CDR1 is SGHTA and CDR2 FQGNSA. This CDR3 is built from 14 residues. Trimming removed 4 bases from V and 1 base from J; junction bases left unmatched: 3. Here the CDR3 DNA reads TGTGCCAGCAGCTCGACAGGGCTCCAAGAGACCCAGTACTTC. It yields the protein CASSSTGLQETQYF.

The rearrangement links TRBV9 to TRBJ2-3; D might be TRBD2 (5 bases). The CDR3 totals 14 residues. The ends were cut back, 1 base at V and 2 bases at J, with 8 bases in the middle. Germline V gene data show CDR1 as SGDLS and CDR2 as YYNGEE. In DNA, the CDR3 is TGTGCCAGCAGCGTAACCGGGGACACAGATACGCAGTATTTT. Translated: CASSVTGDTDTQYF.

This chain links TRBV14 with TRBJ2-1; 7 bases are shared with TRBD1. V lost 0 bases to trimming and J lost 9 bases; unmatched junction nucleotides: 14. CDR1 SGHDN and CDR2 FVKESK come from the germline V gene. CDR3 length: 17 residues. DNA of the CDR3: TGTGCCAGCAGCCAAGATGTTGGCAGCTATTCAGGGGGTGAGCAGTTCTTC. This codes for CASSQDVGSYSGGEQFF.

The gene calls are TRBV24-1 and TRBJ2-1, with a weak D call TRBD1 (5 bases). CDR1 KGHDR and CDR2 SFDVKD come from the germline V gene. The CDR3 runs to 15 residues. Trimming removed 4 bases at V and 5 bases at J, with 14 bases between. CDR3 nucleotide sequence: TGTGCCACCAGTGAGGACAAGGGGAACCACAATGAGCAGTTCTTC. Residues: CATSEDKGNHNEQFF.

The chain combines TRBV9 with TRBJ2-1, with 8 bases aligning to TRBD2. From germline, CDR1 is SGDLS and CDR2 YYNGEE. Losses at the gene ends were 0 bases for V and 8 bases for J; bases not matched to a gene: 7. This CDR3 contains 15 residues. In DNA form, the CDR3 reads TGTGCCAGCAGCGTAGTACCGGGACTAGGGGATGAGCAGTTCTTC. Translated: CASSVVPGLGDEQFF.

The V gene is TRBV7-3, the J gene TRBJ2-3; TRBD2 matches at 8 bases. Trimming took 4 bases from V and 4 from J; bases not matched to a gene: 4. Germline values: CDR1 SGHTA, CDR2 FQGTGA. CDR3 length equals 14 residues. The chain's CDR3 is CASSSGTSADTQYF. CDR3 nucleotides: TGTGCCAGCAGCTCGGGGACTAGTGCAGATACGCAGTATTTT.

The V and J genes are TRBV11-2 and TRBJ2-3; TRBD2 matches at 9 bases. CDR3 length: 16 amino acids. V gave up 1 base and J gave up 6 bases; unmatched junction bases: 8. Germline loops: CDR1 SGHAT, CDR2 FQNNGV. The CDR3 loop reads CASSLVASGRRDTQYF. For the CDR3, the DNA is TGTGCCAGCAGCTTAGTTGCCAGCGGGAGGCGGGATACGCAGTATTTT. Full variable domain (remainder filled in from reference TRBV11-2 and TRBJ2-3): EAGVAQSPRYKIIEKRQSVAFWCNPISGHATLYWYQQILGQGPKLLIQFQNNGVVDDSQLPKDRFSAERLKGVDSTLKIQPAKLEDSAVYLCASSLVASGRRDTQYFGPGTRLTVL.

The rearrangement links TRBV9 to TRBJ2-1, with 8 positions matching TRBD1. The CDR3 length is 17 residues. Unmatched junction bases numbered 6, after V lost 1 base and J lost 0 bases. In germline, CDR1 is SGDLS, CDR2 YYNGEE. The CDR3 protein is CASSVPLTGGSYNEQFF. CDR3 sequence (DNA): TGTGCCAGCAGCGTACCTCTAACAGGGGGCTCCTACAATGAGCAGTTCTTC.

The chain recombines TRBV9 with TRBJ2-7, with 8 nucleotides matching TRBD1. Germline assignment: CDR1 SGDLS and CDR2 YYNGEE. The CDR3 sequence is 14 residues long. V gave up 0 bases and J gave up 7 bases; unmatched junction bases: 6. The CDR3 coding sequence is TGTGCCAGCAGCGTAGCCGCCAGGGGGCAAGAGCAGTACTTC. Translating it yields CASSVAARGQEQYF.

V usage is TRBV28 and J usage is TRBJ2-1; TRBD2 aligns across 9 bases. CDR3 length equals 14 residues. Trimming removed 1 base from V and 9 bases from J; junction bases left unmatched: 4. The V gene's germline CDR1 is MDHEN and CDR2 SYDVKM. The CDR3 nucleotides are TGTGCCAGCAGTTTATCGAGCGGGAGGACTGAGCAGTTCTTC. This codes for CASSLSSGRTEQFF.

The CDR3 nucleotides read TGTGCCAGCACCGGGCGGGGACAGGGGTTTGTAGAGCAGTTCTTC. Protein sequence: CASTGRGQGFVEQFF. The chain links TRBV7-9 to TRBJ2-1, with 10 positions matching TRBD1. Per germline, CDR1 SEHNR and CDR2 FQNEAQ (reference sequence). Trimming removed 7 bases from V and 10 bases from J; junction bases left unmatched: 13. CDR3 length equals 15 residues.

The V and J genes are TRBV18 and TRBJ1-1; D possibly corresponds to TRBD1 (5 bases). From germline, CDR1 is KGHSH and CDR2 LQKENI. V was cut by 5 bases and J by 2 bases, with 9 bases left in between. The CDR3 extends over 13 amino acids. The CDR3 spells CASSAGRNTEAFF. The DNA of the CDR3 is TGTGCCAGCTCAGCGGGACGAAACACTGAAGCTTTCTTT.

The chain uses TRBV3-1 (or the pseudogene TRBV3-2) and TRBJ1-3; D is perhaps TRBD1 (6 bases). Germline values: CDR1 LGHDT, CDR2 YNNKEL (reference sequence). CDR3 length: 15 amino acids. V lost 2 bases and J 6 bases, leaving 14 bases between the germline ends. The CDR3 region is CASSQSHRAINTIYF. CDR3 bases: TGTGCCAGCAGCCAATCCCACAGGGCCATAAACACCATATATTTT.

The V and J genes are TRBV21-1 and TRBJ2-6; no check of the table's D call, TRBD2, against the DNA was made. TRBV21-1 is reported as a pseudogene. This CDR3 contains 21 residues. The CDR3 bases are TGTGCCAGCAGCAAAAGCGGGGGACTACCCGTAATAACGACTGGGGCCAACGTCCTGACTTTC. Protein product: CASSKSGGLPVITTGANVLTF.

J is TRBJ2-1 and V is TRBV9; 8 bases match TRBD2. Germline V lookup: CDR1 SGDLS, CDR2 YYNGEE. The CDR3 length is 16 residues. V dropped 3 bases and J dropped 6; count of bases not matched to a gene: 11. The CDR3 reads CASSEPGTRPSNEQFF. For the CDR3, the DNA is TGTGCCAGCAGCGAGCCTGGGACTAGGCCGAGCAATGAGCAGTTCTTC.